This T cell receptor beta chain was captured in a study of T cell responses to AZD1222 COVID-19 vaccine. TCRdb's copy holds only in-frame clones and misses some; the assay was immunoSEQ multiplex PCR. The sample yields about 70,000 clones, roughly 85% seen once. Germline CDR1 is GTSNPN and CDR2 is SVGIG (reference sequence). The CDR3 runs 14 residues. V was cut by 3 bases and J by 3 bases, with 14 bases left in between. The clonotype originates from an adult who received the AZD1222 COVID-19 vaccine. The material sequenced was peripheral blood, taken 28 days after the second AZD1222 dose. The chain is built from TRBV30 and TRBJ1-2, with D maybe TRBD1 (5 bases). DNA of the CDR3: TGTGCCTGGAGAGGGACTCCCTGGGACTATGGCTACACCTTC. This sequence encodes CAWRGTPWDYGYTF.